The 10 T cell receptor beta chains below come from one sample, sequenced in a study of blood T cell repertoires in COVID-19 (dated by TCRdb to 2018 to 2020). The method behind the library was the immunoSEQ multiplex PCR assay. Not all clones reach the TCRdb copy of this immuneACCESS table, which keeps in-frame sequences only. Checked studies attribute under half of the gap to unresolved V genes and leave the rest unexplained. This sample has about 70,000 clones in its table, and just under 90% of those were observed once. Approximately 1.5% of the sample is in the top ten clones. Sequenced material: peripheral blood. These receptors came from a man aged 60 to 75 with acute or convalescent COVID-19.

V and J are TRBV7-3 and TRBJ2-2; 9 bases fit TRBD1. The CDR3 covers 16 residues. Trimming took 2 bases from V and 3 from J; bases not matched to a gene: 4. Looked up from germline, CDR1 is SGHTA and CDR2 is FQGTGA. CDR3 nucleotide sequence: TGTGCCAGCAGCTTAGGGACAGGGTGGGACACCGGGGAGCTGTTTTTT. Amino acids: CASSLGTGWDTGELFF.

DNA of the CDR3: TGTGCCAGCAGTTGGGTAGGGCCGCAGGGGGCTTTCTTT. Protein: CASSWVGPQGAFF. The rearrangement links TRBV27 to TRBJ1-1, with a possible D match to TRBD1 (6 bases). The CDR3 contains 13 residues. The V end lost 4 bases, the J end lost 11 bases, and 17 bases lay between the germline ends. Germline V gene lookup returns CDR1 MNHEY and CDR2 SMNVEV (reference sequence).

The count of this clone is one. V gene TRBV3-1 (or the pseudogene TRBV3-2) combines with J gene TRBJ2-7; a weak D match, TRBD2 (5 bases). Germline V gene sequence: CDR1 LGHDT, CDR2 YNNKEL (reference sequence). V gave up 1 base and J gave up 0 bases, with 13 bases separating them. This CDR3 is 16 amino acids long. The CDR3 DNA follows: TGTGCCAGCAGCCAAGGGTCTAAAACTAGCTCCTACGAGCAGTACTTC. Its translation is CASSQGSKTSSYEQYF.

V is TRBV28 and J is TRBJ1-1, with 7 bases lining up with TRBD1. Per germline, CDR1 MDHEN and CDR2 SYDVKM. V shed 5 bases and J 7 bases; nucleotides not matched to a gene: 10. There are 14 residues in the CDR3. The CDR3 loop reads CASSLGTAALEAFF. The DNA for the CDR3 is TGTGCCAGCAGTCTAGGGACAGCAGCCCTTGAAGCTTTCTTT.

The rearrangement uses TRBV9 and TRBJ2-2; weak D call: TRBD1 (5 bases). Germline lookup yields CDR1 SGDLS and CDR2 YYNGEE. V was cut by 1 base and J by 1 base, with 17 bases left in between. The CDR3 is made up of 18 amino acids. The CDR3 protein is CASSVRAGRVENTGELFF. The CDR3 region has the DNA TGTGCCAGCAGCGTAAGAGCAGGGCGTGTGGAGAACACCGGGGAGCTGTTTTTT.

This clone was recorded a few times. The chain employs TRBV3-1 (or the pseudogene TRBV3-2) and TRBJ1-1; perhaps TRBD1 as D (6 bases). V was pared by 2 bases and J by 1 base, with 14 bases between. The CDR3 has 16 amino acids. Germline CDR1 is LGHDT and CDR2 is YNNKEL (reference sequence). The CDR3 is CASSQRGGSRNTEAFF. In DNA, the CDR3 is TGTGCCAGCAGCCAAAGGGGGGGCAGCCGGAACACTGAAGCTTTCTTT.

V is TRBV6-1 and J is TRBJ1-6; tentatively, D is TRBD1 (5 bases). Germline CDR1 MNHNS, CDR2 SASEGT. This CDR3 is 16 amino acids long. Deletions cut 1 base from V and 7 bases from J, with 14 bases between. Written as DNA, the CDR3 is TGTGCCAGCAGTGAAGACGTTGGGGGGAAGAATTCACCCCTCCACTTT. It specifies CASSEDVGGKNSPLHF.

This chain links TRBV11-2 with TRBJ1-5; TRBD1 might be the D (5 bases). Looked up from germline, CDR1 is SGHAT and CDR2 is FQNNGV. Deletions cut 0 bases from V and 6 bases from J, with 6 bases between. CDR3 length equals 13 residues. Written as DNA, the CDR3 is TGTGCCAGCAGCTTAGAGGGGGGTCAGCCCCAGCATTTT. Encoded protein: CASSLEGGQPQHF.

The V call is TRBV5-1, the J call TRBJ2-5; D is ambiguous. V shed 1 base and J shed 5 bases, with 6 bases lying between them. This CDR3 contains 12 residues. From germline, CDR1 is SGHRS and CDR2 YFSETQ. CDR3 sequence reads: CASSLYMETQYF. Written as DNA, the CDR3 is TGCGCCAGCAGCTTGTACATGGAGACCCAGTACTTC.

This clone is a singleton in its sample. The rearrangement uses TRBV19 and TRBJ1-4; possibly TRBD1 for D (5 bases). V lost 1 base and J lost 0, with 12 bases in between. Germline V gene data show CDR1 as LNHDA and CDR2 as SQIVND (reference sequence). This CDR3 has 17 residues. The CDR3 DNA is TGTGCCAGTAGTATAGGCCAGGGAGGGGCAACTAATGAAAAACTGTTTTTT. This codes for CASSIGQGGATNEKLFF.